This T cell receptor (beta chain) was recorded in a study of blood T cell repertoires in COVID-19. As for the study in general: There were acute and convalescent COVID-19 samples, and they came from the United States, Italy and Spain. In each case, the material was cDNA or gDNA derived from T cells, B-cell-depleted T cells, or PBMCs.

V dropped 6 bases and J dropped 8 bases, with 16 bases sitting between them. This CDR3 is built from 13 residues. Original processing notes: Amplifying reference gene primers gave estimates of nucleated cell counts. Sequencing was performed with immunoSEQ multiplex PCR; in TCRdb, only in-frame clones are kept and a portion is missing. V and J calls and clone size are as listed in that table; D and trimming were resolved from the DNA. Of tens of thousands of clones listed, around 80% are singletons. The sequencing input was peripheral blood. The chain carries TRBV12-3 or TRBV12-4 and TRBJ2-5; perhaps TRBD2 as D (6 bases). This receptor was obtained from a human donor in a cohort sampled during active COVID-19. The CDR3 nucleotides read TGTGCCAGCAGCTCGGCCGCGGGACTCACCCAGTACTTC. Its protein product is CASSSAAGLTQYF.